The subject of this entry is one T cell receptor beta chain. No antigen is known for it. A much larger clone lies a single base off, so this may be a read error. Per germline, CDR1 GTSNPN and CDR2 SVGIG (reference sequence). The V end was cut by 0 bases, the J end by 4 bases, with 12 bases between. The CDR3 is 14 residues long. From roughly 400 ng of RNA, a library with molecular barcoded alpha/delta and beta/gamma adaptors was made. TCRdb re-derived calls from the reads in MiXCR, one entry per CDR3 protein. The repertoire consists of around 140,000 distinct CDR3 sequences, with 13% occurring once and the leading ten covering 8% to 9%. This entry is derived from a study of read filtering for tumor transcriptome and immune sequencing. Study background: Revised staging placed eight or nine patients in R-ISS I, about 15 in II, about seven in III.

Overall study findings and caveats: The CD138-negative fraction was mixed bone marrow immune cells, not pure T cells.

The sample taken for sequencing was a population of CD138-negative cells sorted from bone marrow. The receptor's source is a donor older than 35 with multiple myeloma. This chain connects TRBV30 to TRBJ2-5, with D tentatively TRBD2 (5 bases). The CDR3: CAWSVDPEGETQYF. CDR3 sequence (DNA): TGTGCCTGGAGTGTAGACCCCGAGGGAGAGACCCAGTACTTC. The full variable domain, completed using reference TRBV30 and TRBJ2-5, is SQTIHQWPATLVQPVGSPLSLECTVEGTSNPNLYWYRQAAGRGLQLLFYSVGIGQISSEVPQNLSASRPQDRQFILSSKKLLLSDSGFYLCAWSVDPEGETQYFGPGTRLLVL.